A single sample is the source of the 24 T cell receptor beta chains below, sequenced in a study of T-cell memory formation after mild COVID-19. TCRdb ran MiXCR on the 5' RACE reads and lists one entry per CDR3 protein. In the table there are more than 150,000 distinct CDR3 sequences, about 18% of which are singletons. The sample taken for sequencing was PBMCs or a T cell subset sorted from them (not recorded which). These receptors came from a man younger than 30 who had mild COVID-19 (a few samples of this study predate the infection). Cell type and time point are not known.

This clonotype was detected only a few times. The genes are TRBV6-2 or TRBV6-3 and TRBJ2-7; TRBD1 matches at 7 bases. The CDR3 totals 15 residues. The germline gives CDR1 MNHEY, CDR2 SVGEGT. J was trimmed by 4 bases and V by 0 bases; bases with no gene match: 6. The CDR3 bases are TGTGCCAGCAGTTACTCGAGGCCAGGGGGATACGAGCAGTACGTC. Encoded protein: CASSYSRPGGYEQYV.

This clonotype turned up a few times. The CDR3 here is CASIESDSQPQHF. The CDR3 nucleotides are TGTGCCAGCATCGAATCGGACAGCCAACCCCAGCATTTT. The V and J genes are TRBV6-1 and TRBJ1-5; a possible D gene is TRBD1 (6 bases). Germline V gene sequence: CDR1 MNHNS, CDR2 SASEGT. This CDR3 contains 13 residues. The V gene lost 7 bases and the J gene lost 10 bases, with 17 bases spanning the gap.

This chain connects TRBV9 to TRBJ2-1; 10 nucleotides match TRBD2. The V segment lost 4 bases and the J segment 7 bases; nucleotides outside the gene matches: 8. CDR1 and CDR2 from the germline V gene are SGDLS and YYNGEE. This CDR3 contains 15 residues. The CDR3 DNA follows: TGTGCCAGCAGCATAAGCGGGGGGGCCTTGAATGAGCAGTTCTTC. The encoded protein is CASSISGGALNEQFF.

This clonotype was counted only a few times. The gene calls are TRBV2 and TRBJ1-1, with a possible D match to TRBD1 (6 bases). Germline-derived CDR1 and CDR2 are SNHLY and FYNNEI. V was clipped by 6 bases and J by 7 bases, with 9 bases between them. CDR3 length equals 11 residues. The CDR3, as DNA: TGTGCCAGCAGAGGACAGATTGAAGCTTTCTTT. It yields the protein CASRGQIEAFF.

As DNA, the CDR3 is TGCGCCAGCAGCCCGGGGCCGGGAGGGGCTTACGAGCAGTACTTC. It specifies CASSPGPGGAYEQYF. The chain carries TRBV5-1 and TRBJ2-7; the match to TRBD2 covers 8 bases. The trim removed 4 bases at V and 4 bases at J, leaving 10 bases unmatched. The CDR3 spans 15 residues. Germline V gene data show CDR1 as SGHRS and CDR2 as YFSETQ.

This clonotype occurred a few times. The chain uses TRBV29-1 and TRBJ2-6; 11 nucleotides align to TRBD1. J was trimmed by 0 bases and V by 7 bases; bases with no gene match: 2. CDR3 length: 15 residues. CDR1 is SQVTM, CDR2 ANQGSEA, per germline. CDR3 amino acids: CSAGTGGSGANVLTF. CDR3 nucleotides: TGCAGCGCCGGGACAGGGGGCTCTGGGGCCAACGTCCTGACTTTC.

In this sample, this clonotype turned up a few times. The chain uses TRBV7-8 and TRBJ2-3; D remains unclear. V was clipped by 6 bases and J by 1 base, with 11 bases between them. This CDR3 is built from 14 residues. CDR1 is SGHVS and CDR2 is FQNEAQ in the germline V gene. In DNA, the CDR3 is TGTGCCAGCAGGCCTGCAGGTGGCACAGATACGCAGTATTTT. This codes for CASRPAGGTDTQYF.

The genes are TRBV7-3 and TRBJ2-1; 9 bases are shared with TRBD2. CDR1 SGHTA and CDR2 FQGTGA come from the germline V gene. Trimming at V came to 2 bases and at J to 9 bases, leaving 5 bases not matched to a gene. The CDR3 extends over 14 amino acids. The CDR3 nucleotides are TGTGCCAGCAGCTTAGGGCTACTAGCGGGTGAGCAGTTCTTC. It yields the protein CASSLGLLAGEQFF.

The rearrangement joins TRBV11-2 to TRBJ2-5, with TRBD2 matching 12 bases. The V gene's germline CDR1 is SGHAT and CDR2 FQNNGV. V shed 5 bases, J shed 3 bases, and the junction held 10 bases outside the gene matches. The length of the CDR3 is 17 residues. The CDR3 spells CASSGKLASGGEETQYF. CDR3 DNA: TGTGCCAGCAGCGGGAAGCTGGCTAGCGGGGGGGAAGAGACCCAGTACTTC.

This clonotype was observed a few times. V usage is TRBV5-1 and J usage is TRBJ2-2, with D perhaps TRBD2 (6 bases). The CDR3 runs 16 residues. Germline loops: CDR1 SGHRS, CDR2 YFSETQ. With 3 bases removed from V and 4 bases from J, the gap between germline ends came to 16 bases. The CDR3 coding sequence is TGCGCCAGCAGCTGGACCGGGGGACGGCGCACCGGGGAGCTGTTTTTT. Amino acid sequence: CASSWTGGRRTGELFF.

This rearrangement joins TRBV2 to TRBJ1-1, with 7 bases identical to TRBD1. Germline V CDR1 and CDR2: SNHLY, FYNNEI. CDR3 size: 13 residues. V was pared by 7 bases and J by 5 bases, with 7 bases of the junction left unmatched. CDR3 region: CASMPGQMTEAFF. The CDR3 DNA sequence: TGTGCCAGCATGCCGGGACAGATGACTGAAGCTTTCTTT.

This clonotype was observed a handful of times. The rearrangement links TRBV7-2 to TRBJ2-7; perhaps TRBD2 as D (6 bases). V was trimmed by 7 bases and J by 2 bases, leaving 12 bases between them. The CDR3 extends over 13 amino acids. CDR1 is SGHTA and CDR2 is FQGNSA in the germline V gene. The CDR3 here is CASTNGGTYEQYF. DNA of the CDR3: TGTGCCAGCACGAACGGAGGGACCTACGAGCAGTACTTC. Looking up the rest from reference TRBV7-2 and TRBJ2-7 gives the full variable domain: GAGVSQSPSNKVTEKGKDVELRCDPISGHTALYWYRQSLGQGLEFLIYFQGNSAPDKSGLPSDRFSAERTGGSVSTLTIQRTQQEDSAVYLCASTNGGTYEQYFGPGTRLTVT.

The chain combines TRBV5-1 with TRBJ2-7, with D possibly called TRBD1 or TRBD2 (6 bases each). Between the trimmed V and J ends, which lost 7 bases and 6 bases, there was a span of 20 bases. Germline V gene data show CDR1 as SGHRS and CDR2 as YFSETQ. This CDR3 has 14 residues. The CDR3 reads CASRTGATAREQYF. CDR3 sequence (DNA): TGCGCCAGCCGAACGGGGGCGACGGCCCGCGAGCAGTACTTC.

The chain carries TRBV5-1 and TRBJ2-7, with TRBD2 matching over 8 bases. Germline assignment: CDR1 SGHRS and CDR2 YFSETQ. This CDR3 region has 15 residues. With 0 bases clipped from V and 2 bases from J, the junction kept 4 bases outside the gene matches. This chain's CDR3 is CASSLGAGGPYEQYF. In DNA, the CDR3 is TGCGCCAGCAGCTTGGGGGCGGGGGGACCCTACGAGCAGTACTTC.

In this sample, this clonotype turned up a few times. The CDR3 nucleotides read TGTGCCAGCTCACCAGGATTGGTGAGGGACACTGAAGCTTTCTTT. This encodes CASSPGLVRDTEAFF. V and J are TRBV18 and TRBJ1-1; unclear D gene. Trimming pared 2 bases from V and 3 bases from J, leaving 13 bases between. There are 15 residues in the CDR3. Germline-derived CDR1 and CDR2 are KGHSH and LQKENI.

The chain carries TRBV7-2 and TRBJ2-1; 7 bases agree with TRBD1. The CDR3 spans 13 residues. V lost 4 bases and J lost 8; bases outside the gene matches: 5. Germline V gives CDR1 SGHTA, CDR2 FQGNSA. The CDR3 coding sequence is TGTGCCAGCAGCTCGTCTCAGGGGGATGAGCAGTTCTTC. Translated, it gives CASSSSQGDEQFF.

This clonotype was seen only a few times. The CDR3: CASSPEVVLNQPQHF. The CDR3 DNA follows: TGTGCCAGCAGCCCGGAAGTCGTGCTGAATCAGCCCCAGCATTTT. The chain carries TRBV6-2 or TRBV6-3 and TRBJ1-5; D uncertain. Trimming took off 6 bases at V and 4 bases at J, with 16 bases between the two ends. CDR1 is MNHEY and CDR2 is SVGEGT in the germline V gene. This CDR3 comprises 15 residues.

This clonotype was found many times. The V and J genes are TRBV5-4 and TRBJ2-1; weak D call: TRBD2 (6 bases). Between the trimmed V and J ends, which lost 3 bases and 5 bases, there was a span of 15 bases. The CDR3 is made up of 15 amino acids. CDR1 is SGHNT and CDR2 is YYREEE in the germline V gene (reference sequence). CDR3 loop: CASSSSRRGNNEQFF. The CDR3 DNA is TGTGCCAGCAGCTCCAGCCGGAGGGGAAACAATGAGCAGTTCTTC.

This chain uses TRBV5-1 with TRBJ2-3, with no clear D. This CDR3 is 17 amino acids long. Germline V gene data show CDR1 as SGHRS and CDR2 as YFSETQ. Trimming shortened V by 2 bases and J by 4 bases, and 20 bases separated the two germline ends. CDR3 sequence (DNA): TGCGCCAGCAGCTTAGAAACCGGGTCCCCTACGGCAGATACGCAGTATTTT. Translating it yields CASSLETGSPTADTQYF.

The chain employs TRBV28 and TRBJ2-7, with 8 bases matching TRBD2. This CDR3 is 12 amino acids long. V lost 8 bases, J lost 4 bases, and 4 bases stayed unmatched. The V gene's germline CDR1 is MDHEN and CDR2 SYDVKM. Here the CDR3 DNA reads TGTGCCAGCGGGCGGGGGGCATACGAGCAGTACGTC. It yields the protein CASGRGAYEQYV.

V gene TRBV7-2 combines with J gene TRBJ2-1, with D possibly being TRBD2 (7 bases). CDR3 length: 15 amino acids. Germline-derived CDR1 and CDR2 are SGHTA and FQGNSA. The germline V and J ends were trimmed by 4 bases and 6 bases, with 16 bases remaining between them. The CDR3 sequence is CASSWGGRLGNEQFF. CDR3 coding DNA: TGTGCCAGCAGCTGGGGGGGGCGGCTTGGCAATGAGCAGTTCTTC.

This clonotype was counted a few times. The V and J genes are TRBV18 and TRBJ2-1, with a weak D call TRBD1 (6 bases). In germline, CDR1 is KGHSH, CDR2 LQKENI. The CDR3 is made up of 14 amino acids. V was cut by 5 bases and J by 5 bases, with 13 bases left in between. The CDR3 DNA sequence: TGTGCCAGCTCAGCAACAGGGATCGACAATGAGCAGTTCTTC. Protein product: CASSATGIDNEQFF.

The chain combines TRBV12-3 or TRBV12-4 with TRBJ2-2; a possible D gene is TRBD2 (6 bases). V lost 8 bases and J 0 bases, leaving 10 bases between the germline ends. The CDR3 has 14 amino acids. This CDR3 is CASPAGSNTGELFF. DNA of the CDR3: TGTGCCAGCCCTGCGGGGTCGAACACCGGGGAGCTGTTTTTT.

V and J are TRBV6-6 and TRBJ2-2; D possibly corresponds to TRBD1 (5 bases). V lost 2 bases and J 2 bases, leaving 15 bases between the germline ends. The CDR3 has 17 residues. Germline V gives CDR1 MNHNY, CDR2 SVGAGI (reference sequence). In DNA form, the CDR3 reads TGTGCCAGCAGTTACGCTCCCAGGGCACAAAACACCGGGGAGCTGTTTTTT. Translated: CASSYAPRAQNTGELFF.